This is a list of T cell receptor beta chains from one sample in a study of blood T cell repertoires in COVID-19. Using immunoSEQ multiplex PCR, the repertoire was profiled, and TCRdb retains in-frame clones only, with some absent. The sample shows about 100,000 clones, 85% of them seen only once. What was sequenced was peripheral blood. The source is a man between 45 and 60 years old with active or convalescent COVID-19. Both conserved end residues are part of each CDR3. D genes are given only for firm matches. A clone size is listed for some rows: how often the clone was seen (once, few, many), or a class if it is expanded.

size: NA
V: TRBV24-1
D: TRBD1
length: 15
J: TRBJ1-2
CDR3: CATSDGPGQGHGYTF
DNA: TGTGCCACCAGTGATGGACCGGGACAGGGCCATGGCTACACCTTC

size: NA
V: TRBV30
D: NA
length: 13
J: TRBJ1-6
CDR3: CAWSDRAGSPLHF
DNA: TGTGCCTGGAGTGACAGGGCCGGTTCACCCCTCCACTTT

size: once
V: TRBV7-9
D: TRBD2
length: 14
J: TRBJ2-1
CDR3: CASNLAGVSDEQFF
DNA: TGTGCCAGCAACCTAGCGGGAGTGTCCGATGAGCAGTTCTTC

size: NA
V: TRBV2
D: NA
length: 14
J: TRBJ2-7
CDR3: CASSGKRAYYEQYF
DNA: TGTGCCAGCAGTGGTAAGCGGGCTTACTACGAGCAGTACTTC

size: NA
V: TRBV11-2
D: NA
length: 17
J: TRBJ2-5
CDR3: CASSSQGSLISGLTQYF
DNA: TGTGCCAGCAGCTCCCAGGGTTCTTTAATTAGTGGTTTGACCCAGTACTTC

size: NA
V: TRBV6-5
D: NA
length: 13
J: TRBJ1-2
CDR3: CAGQKTANYGYTF
DNA: TGTGCCGGCCAGAAGACAGCTAACTATGGCTACACCTTC

size: NA
V: TRBV5-1
D: NA
length: 14
J: TRBJ1-4
CDR3: CASSRGLEGEKLFF
DNA: TGCGCCAGCAGCCGCGGTTTAGAGGGTGAAAAACTGTTTTTT

size: NA
V: TRBV14
D: TRBD1
length: 18
J: TRBJ2-6
CDR3: CASSRRTGGGSGANVLTF
DNA: TGTGCCAGCAGCCGACGGACAGGGGGAGGCTCTGGGGCCAACGTCCTGACTTTC

size: NA
V: TRBV7-9
D: TRBD1
length: 14
J: TRBJ1-4
CDR3: CASSHRDRAKKLFF
DNA: TGTGCCAGCAGCCACCGGGACAGGGCAAAAAAACTGTTTTTT

size: NA
V: TRBV5-6
D: TRBD1
length: 15
J: TRBJ2-7
CDR3: CASSFVGQGIYEQYF
DNA: TGTGCCAGCAGCTTTGTGGGACAGGGTATTTACGAGCAGTACTTC

size: NA
V: TRBV23-1
D: NA
length: 14
J: TRBJ2-7
CDR3: CASSPGLPSYEQYF
DNA: TGCGCCAGCAGCCCCGGACTCCCCTCCTACGAGCAGTACTTC

size: NA
V: TRBV30
D: NA
length: 14
J: TRBJ1-1
CDR3: CAWDTGIMNTEAFF
DNA: TGTGCCTGGGATACGGGAATCATGAACACTGAAGCTTTCTTT

size: NA
V: TRBV24-1
D: NA
length: 15
J: TRBJ2-2
CDR3: CATSDMTANTGELFF
DNA: TGTGCCACCAGTGATATGACAGCGAACACCGGGGAGCTGTTTTTT

size: few
V: TRBV11-3
D: NA
length: 16
J: TRBJ1-1
CDR3: CASSSRGSGMNTEAFF
DNA: TGTGCCAGCAGCTCCCGGGGTTCGGGAATGAACACTGAAGCTTTCTTT

size: NA
V: TRBV11-2
D: NA
length: 15
J: TRBJ1-2
CDR3: CASSLDLWGVQGYTF
DNA: TGTGCCAGCAGCTTAGATCTGTGGGGAGTGCAGGGCTACACCTTC

size: NA
V: TRBV5-5
D: TRBD1
length: 15
J: TRBJ1-2
CDR3: CASSSTPQGAGGYTF
DNA: TGTGCCAGCAGCTCTACACCCCAGGGGGCGGGTGGCTACACCTTC

size: NA
V: TRBV5-1
D: TRBD1
length: 14
J: TRBJ2-5
CDR3: CASRPGQLQETQYF
DNA: TGCGCCAGCAGACCGGGACAGCTACAAGAGACCCAGTACTTC